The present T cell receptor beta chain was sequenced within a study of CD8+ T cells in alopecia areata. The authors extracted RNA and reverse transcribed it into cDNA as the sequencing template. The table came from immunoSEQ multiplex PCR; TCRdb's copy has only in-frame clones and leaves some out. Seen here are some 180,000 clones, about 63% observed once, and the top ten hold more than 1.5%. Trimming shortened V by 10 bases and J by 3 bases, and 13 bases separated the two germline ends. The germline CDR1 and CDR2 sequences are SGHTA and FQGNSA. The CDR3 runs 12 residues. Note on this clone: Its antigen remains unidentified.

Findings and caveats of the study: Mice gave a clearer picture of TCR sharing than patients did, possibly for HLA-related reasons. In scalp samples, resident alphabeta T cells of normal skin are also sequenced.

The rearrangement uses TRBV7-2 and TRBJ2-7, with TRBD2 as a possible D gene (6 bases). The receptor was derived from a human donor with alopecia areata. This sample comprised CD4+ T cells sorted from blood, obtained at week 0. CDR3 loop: CAIELGGYEQYF. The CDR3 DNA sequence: TGTGCCATCGAGCTGGGGGGCTACGAGCAGTACTTC.